The present TCR beta chain was sequenced within a study of spatial heterogeneity in lung cancer. Background on the study: The study consistently detected more beta-chain than alpha-chain sequences.

TCRdb reanalysed the 5' RACE reads using MiXCR and keeps one entry per CDR3 protein. The sample includes 25,000 or so distinct CDR3 sequences, around 5.1% of them seen just once. Time point reported: sample taken at primary tumor resection. Samples were donated by 72 untreated early-stage non-small cell lung cancer patients. TCRs were sequenced from unsorted whole RNA of tumor, nontumor lung or PBMC. This clonotype has at least ten counts. CDR1 is SNHLY and CDR2 is FYNNEI in the germline V gene. V dropped 11 bases and J dropped 3 bases, with 14 bases sitting between them. This CDR3 is built from 14 residues.

This sequence was found in a male donor with early-stage non-small cell lung cancer. Sequences were derived from PBMCs, sampled at surgery. V is TRBV2 and J is TRBJ2-6; D remains unclear. As DNA, the CDR3 is TGTGCCGAAGGCTCCCCGGGTGGGGCCAACGTCCTGACTTTC. Amino acid sequence: CAEGSPGGANVLTF. The whole variable domain, remainder taken from reference TRBV2 and TRBJ2-6, is EPEVTQTPSHQVTQMGQEVILRCVPISNHLYFYWYRQILGQKVEFLVSFYNNEISEKSEIFDDQFSVERPDGSNFTLKIRSTKLEDSAMYFCAEGSPGGANVLTFGAGSRLTVL.